This is a list of T cell receptor beta chains from one sample in a study of blood T cell repertoires in COVID-19. Sequenced by immunoSEQ multiplex PCR; TCRdb stores in-frame clones only, minus some. The data contain 90,000 to 110,000 clones, 65% to 90% of them singletons. Sequenced input: peripheral blood. The receptor set was obtained from a man aged 80 or over with acute or convalescent COVID-19. Each CDR3 is given without its conserved first and last residue.

J,V,CDR3
TRBJ1-4,TRBV6-5,ASRVDRGEKLF
TRBJ2-5,TRBV19,ASSKGRGIKAQY
TRBJ1-1,TRBV11-2,ASSYLGQGIAEAF
TRBJ1-3,TRBV18,ASSSNSGNTIY
TRBJ2-3,TRBV5-1,ASSLASGVSDTQY
TRBJ2-2,TRBV5-1,ASSLAGAGGSGELF
TRBJ1-3,TRBV29-1,SATGGAENTIY
TRBJ1-5,TRBV28,ASSLGQGGNQPQH
TRBJ1-5,TRBV28,ASSLNNPRKQPQH
TRBJ1-3,TRBV5-4,ASSPRQGALGNTIY
TRBJ1-1,TRBV7-9,ASILLAARAF
TRBJ2-2,TRBV5-1,ASSVLRDSGTGELF
TRBJ2-7,TRBV6-5,ASSYNRQGGEQY
TRBJ2-3,TRBV2,ASSRTSSTDTQY
TRBJ1-1,TRBV7-9,ASSPTTGGNTEAF
TRBJ1-4,TRBV7-2,ASSPPGTPQKLF
TRBJ1-3,TRBV19,ATSGKGNTIY
TRBJ2-2,TRBV4-2,ASSQLDTYTGELF
TRBJ2-2,TRBV30,AWSGHTNTGELF
TRBJ2-1,TRBV7-2,ASSFEGYTYNEQF
TRBJ1-2,TRBV19,ASSLGQGNYGYT
TRBJ1-1,TRBV4-3,ASSHTGGANTEAF
TRBJ1-5,TRBV27,ASMDRGLGNQPQH
TRBJ1-1,TRBV18,ASSPRVEMNTEAF
TRBJ2-1,TRBV9,ASSGGDWGEQF
TRBJ2-1,TRBV11-2,ASSPLGQGQWEQF
TRBJ2-2,TRBV19,ASTERGTVNTGELF
TRBJ2-1,TRBV28,ASSSGTSRYNEQF
TRBJ2-3,TRBV6-5,ASSQSGLSTDTQY